This T cell receptor (beta chain) was found in a study of T-cell reconstitution after alpha-beta-depleted transplantation in children. Overall study findings and caveats: T-cell counts and diversity at one year post-transplant came mainly from newly produced T cells. Several patients had high TCRbeta diversity at day 60; it came from surviving recipient T cells and thymic progenitors. As was reported, about two months after transplant, alpha-beta T cells came from several hundred expanded graft clones.

This clonotype was seen a handful of times. Its antigen is unknown. Germline V lookup: CDR1 MDHEN, CDR2 SYDVKM. V shed 4 bases and J shed 5 bases, with 10 bases lying between them. The CDR3 covers 13 residues. Unique molecular identifiers were used to barcode this TCRbeta library. TCRdb called the PCR reads again in MiXCR, with one record for every CDR3 protein. The sample lists over 400,000 distinct CDR3 sequences, approximately 42% occurring once. The sequence was obtained from a girl aged 2-10 years with aplastic anemia, due to receive a stem cell transplant. Sequenced here: PBMCs, sampled before TCRalphabeta/CD19-depleted stem cell transplant. The rearrangement joins TRBV28 to TRBJ2-3; unclear D gene. Here the CDR3 DNA reads TGTGCCAGCAGTTCCCCTGTAATAGATACGCAGTATTTT. This gives the protein CASSSPVIDTQYF.